The entry that follows covers one TCR beta chain sequence. Method: immunoSEQ multiplex PCR; TCRdb's copy keeps in-frame clones and lacks some. Of roughly 120,000 clones in the sample, about 89% were seen once. This specimen belongs to a study of T cell responses to AZD1222 COVID-19 vaccine. Looked up from germline, CDR1 is SGHTA and CDR2 is FQGNSA. This CDR3 comprises 15 residues. The V gene lost 3 bases and the J gene lost 2 bases, with 13 bases spanning the gap. The chain combines TRBV7-2 with TRBJ2-5, with D possibly matching TRBD1 (6 bases). The material was peripheral blood, obtained on day 0 of AZD1222 vaccination. The receptor was derived from an adult in good health. The CDR3 DNA sequence: TGTGCCAGCAGCTTGCAACGGGGACAACAAGAGACCCAGTACTTC. This encodes CASSLQRGQQETQYF.